The 22 T cell receptor beta chains below all came from one sample that was sequenced in a study of T cell responses to AZD1222 COVID-19 vaccine. Profiling relied on immunoSEQ multiplex PCR, and the TCRdb table lists in-frame clones only, not all of them. Counted here are some 180,000 clones, 92% occurring once; the ten biggest clones make up 10%. The source material was peripheral blood, sampled on day 0 of AZD1222 vaccination. The receptors were gathered from an adult in good health.

This sequence joins TRBV10-3 and TRBJ1-5; a weak D match, TRBD1 (5 bases). This CDR3 has 13 residues. V lost 5 bases and J 4 bases, leaving 9 bases between the germline ends. The germline gives CDR1 ENHRY, CDR2 SYGVKD. The CDR3 coding sequence is TGTGCCATCAGTTCGGGGGGAAATCAGCCCCAGCATTTT. Amino acids: CAISSGGNQPQHF.

The V and J genes are TRBV24-1 and TRBJ2-2; perhaps D is TRBD1 or TRBD2 (7 bases each). Trimming pared 9 bases from V and 5 bases from J, leaving 18 bases between. The CDR3 runs 15 residues. CDR1 is KGHDR and CDR2 is SFDVKD in the germline V gene. The CDR3 bases are TGTGCCACCTCCAGGGGAGGGGGCTCAACCGGGGAGCTGTTTTTT. Protein product: CATSRGGGSTGELFF.

This chain connects TRBV27 to TRBJ2-1; 7 nucleotides match TRBD1. The CDR3 sequence is 13 residues long. Germline CDR1 is MNHEY and CDR2 is SMNVEV (reference sequence). The trim removed 5 bases at V and 10 bases at J, leaving 8 bases unmatched. The CDR3 sequence: CASSPDRVREQFF. CDR3 DNA sequence: TGTGCCAGCAGTCCAGACAGGGTTCGGGAGCAGTTCTTC.

This clone was seen only once. V usage is TRBV5-8 and J usage is TRBJ1-5, with a tentative D call TRBD1 (5 bases). The CDR3 extends over 16 amino acids. The germline V and J ends were trimmed by 6 bases and 0 bases, with 16 bases remaining between them. Germline values: CDR1 SGHTS, CDR2 YDEGEE. The CDR3 DNA is TGTGCCAGCAACATAAACCGCGGGGCTAGCAATCAGCCCCAGCATTTT. It translates to CASNINRGASNQPQHF.

The chain employs TRBV21-1 and TRBJ1-5; the table assigns TRBD1, which was not confirmed against the DNA. TRBV21-1 is a recognized pseudogene. CDR3 length: 13 residues. CDR3 DNA sequence: TGTGCCAGGGACAGGGGAAAGTTTCAGCCCCAGCATTTT. As protein: CARDRGKFQPQHF.

This chain joins TRBV6-2 or TRBV6-3 and TRBJ1-5, with D hard to call. The CDR3 is 16 amino acids. Between the trimmed V and J ends, which lost 2 bases and 0 bases, there was a span of 11 bases. Looked up from germline, CDR1 is MNHEY and CDR2 is SVGEGT. The CDR3 loop reads CASSYRQENSNQPQHF. For the CDR3, the DNA is TGTGCCAGCAGTTACAGGCAGGAGAATAGCAATCAGCCCCAGCATTTT.

This chain connects TRBV6-5 to TRBJ1-1, with D tentatively TRBD1 (6 bases). The CDR3 covers 14 residues. Per germline, CDR1 MNHEY and CDR2 SVGAGI. The V gene lost 6 bases and the J gene lost 4 bases, with 15 bases spanning the gap. CDR3 sequence: CASRYRVGSTEAFF. CDR3 DNA: TGTGCCAGCAGATACAGGGTCGGGAGCACTGAAGCTTTCTTT.

This sequence joins TRBV6-5 and TRBJ1-2, with a possible D match to TRBD1 (6 bases). From germline, CDR1 is MNHEY and CDR2 SVGAGI. This CDR3 has 14 residues. V lost 8 bases and J 2 bases, leaving 15 bases between the germline ends. The CDR3 is CASGGGGINYGYTF. The CDR3, as DNA: TGTGCCAGCGGAGGGGGAGGTATCAACTATGGCTACACCTTC.

CDR3 residues: CASSHPDRVNTEAFF. The CDR3, as DNA: TGCGCCAGCAGCCATCCCGACAGGGTGAACACTGAAGCTTTCTTT. This rearrangement joins TRBV4-1 to TRBJ1-1; the match to TRBD1 covers 7 bases. CDR3 size: 15 residues. Germline values: CDR1 MGHRA, CDR2 YSYEKL. With V trimmed by 3 bases and J by 0 bases, 4 bases remained unmatched.

The chain employs TRBV5-4 and TRBJ1-1; 7 bases are shared with TRBD1. The germline CDR1 and CDR2 sequences are SGHNT and YYREEE (reference sequence). This CDR3 contains 14 residues. Trimming cost V 4 bases and J 6 bases; bases outside gene matches: 9. The CDR3 here is CASSLMTGRAEAFF. Here the CDR3 DNA reads TGTGCCAGCAGCCTCATGACAGGGAGGGCTGAAGCTTTCTTT.

This clone is a singleton in its sample. The CDR3 DNA follows: TGTGCCAGCCTTAGCGGGGGCGAGCAGTTCTTC. Its translation is CASLSGGEQFF. V gene TRBV27 combines with J gene TRBJ2-1; 9 positions agree with TRBD2. Trimming at V came to 8 bases and at J to 10 bases, leaving 3 bases not matched to a gene. Germline V gene sequence: CDR1 MNHEY, CDR2 SMNVEV (reference sequence). The CDR3 contains 11 residues.

The V call is TRBV4-3, the J call TRBJ1-5; D may be TRBD1 (5 bases). Trimming shortened V by 4 bases and J by 4 bases, and 11 bases separated the two germline ends. Germline lookup yields CDR1 LGHNA and CDR2 YSLEER. The CDR3 extends over 14 amino acids. The CDR3 here is CASSLGEGNQPQHF. In DNA, the CDR3 is TGCGCCAGCAGCCTCGGGGAGGGGAATCAGCCCCAGCATTTT.

The chain has TRBV19 and TRBJ1-1, with 7 bases aligning to TRBD1. The V and J ends lost 5 bases and 3 bases, in that order; junction bases with no gene match: 3. CDR1 and CDR2 (germline): LNHDA, SQIVND (reference sequence). The CDR3 covers 13 residues. DNA of the CDR3: TGTGCCAGTAGTCGCAGGGGGTACACTGAAGCTTTCTTT. It encodes CASSRRGYTEAFF.

The V and J genes are TRBV19 and TRBJ1-1; TRBD1 aligns across 7 bases. The V and J ends lost 7 bases and 5 bases, in that order; junction bases with no gene match: 10. This CDR3 comprises 14 residues. CDR1 is LNHDA, CDR2 SQIVND, per germline (reference sequence). The CDR3 nucleotides are TGTGCCAGTACCCTATGGGACAGCAGAACTGAAGCTTTCTTT. Residues: CASTLWDSRTEAFF.

The chain links TRBV27 to TRBJ2-1; TRBD1 is a possible D gene (6 bases). The V end lost 4 bases, the J end lost 4 bases, and 17 bases lay between the germline ends. This CDR3 has 16 amino acids. Germline V gene sequence: CDR1 MNHEY, CDR2 SMNVEV (reference sequence). The CDR3: CASSSPTDDRYNEQFF. DNA of the CDR3: TGTGCCAGCAGTTCACCGACCGATGACAGGTACAATGAGCAGTTCTTC.

V is TRBV5-1 and J is TRBJ2-5; a weak D match, TRBD1 (5 bases). V gave up 0 bases and J gave up 9 bases, with 18 bases separating them. The CDR3 length is 15 residues. Looked up from germline, CDR1 is SGHRS and CDR2 is YFSETQ. CDR3 bases: TGCGCCAGCAGCTTGGCGCCGACTCCAGAAGGGGCCCAGTACTTC. Its translation: CASSLAPTPEGAQYF. Based on the CDR3 plus reference TRBV5-1 and TRBJ2-5, the full variable domain is KAGVTQTPRYLIKTRGQQVTLSCSPISGHRSVSWYQQTPGQGLQFLFEYFSETQRNKGNFPGRFSGRQFSNSRSEMNVSTLELGDSALYLCASSLAPTPEGAQYFGPGTRLLVL.

The rearrangement uses TRBV7-2 and TRBJ1-4; a weak D match, TRBD1 (6 bases). The CDR3 is 15 amino acids. Germline V lookup: CDR1 SGHTA, CDR2 FQGNSA. V lost 1 base, J lost 3 bases, and 9 bases lay in between. The CDR3 nucleotides are TGTGCCAGCAGCTTAGTGGGGGCGGCTAATGAAAAACTGTTTTTT. Translation gives CASSLVGAANEKLFF.

Comments on this clone: The same CDR3 can be traced to other DNA sequences in this sample. The chain is built from TRBV27 and TRBJ1-1; tentatively, D is TRBD1 (5 bases). The CDR3 covers 13 residues. Germline loops: CDR1 MNHEY, CDR2 SMNVEV (reference sequence). Trimming removed 5 bases from V and 4 bases from J, with 11 bases in between. The DNA of the CDR3 is TGTGCCAGCAGTCTCGGGGGGAGCACTGAAGCTTTCTTT. Translating gives CASSLGGSTEAFF.

This clone was counted a few times. CDR3: CASEVTPSGANVLTF. CDR3 sequence (DNA): TGTGCCAGCGAAGTCACCCCCTCTGGGGCCAACGTCCTGACTTTC. The chain links TRBV6-5 to TRBJ2-6; D remains unclear. The CDR3 totals 15 residues. Per germline, CDR1 MNHEY and CDR2 SVGAGI. V gave up 8 bases and J gave up 0 bases, with 11 bases separating them.

This clone has a single count. V usage is TRBV20-1 and J usage is TRBJ1-1; D call uncertain. Trimming took off 3 bases at V and 0 bases at J, with 11 bases between the two ends. The CDR3 spans 14 residues. Germline V lookup: CDR1 DFQATT, CDR2 SNEGSKA (reference sequence). The CDR3 DNA sequence: TGCAGTGCTAGTGCGGAAGTGATGAACACTGAAGCTTTCTTT. Translating it yields CSASAEVMNTEAFF.

The chain uses TRBV10-2 and TRBJ1-2, with a tentative D call TRBD1 (5 bases). V was cut by 3 bases and J by 6 bases, with 17 bases left in between. The CDR3 covers 15 residues. CDR1 and CDR2 (germline): WSHSY, SAAADI. CDR3 loop: CASSEMERGTDGYTF. CDR3 bases: TGCGCCAGCAGTGAAATGGAGCGGGGGACGGATGGCTACACCTTC.

The chain is built from TRBV7-2 and TRBJ1-2; TRBD1 agrees at 8 bases. Looked up from germline, CDR1 is SGHTA and CDR2 is FQGNSA. Germline trimming cut 5 bases from V and 4 bases from J; bases unmatched to any gene: 6. The CDR3 is made up of 14 amino acids. CDR3 region: CASSPGGAGYGYTF. The CDR3 bases are TGTGCCAGCAGCCCAGGGGGCGCAGGCTATGGCTACACCTTC.